These 2 T cell receptor beta chains were all obtained from the same sample, sequenced in a study of cytomegalovirus exposure and HLA in healthy donors. In the PCR, 60 Vbeta and 13 Jbeta primers were used. TCRdb keeps only in-frame clones here, not all; method: immunoSEQ multiplex PCR. This table holds some 150,000 clones, around 80% found once. Material: PBMCs. The receptors come from a young man in good health and CMV-seropositive.

This sequence joins TRBV7-3 and TRBJ2-5; 12 bases fit TRBD1. The CDR3 length is 15 residues. Germline V lookup: CDR1 SGHTA, CDR2 FQGTGA. The V and J ends lost 4 bases and 5 bases, in that order; junction bases with no gene match: 5. The CDR3 DNA follows: TGTGCCAGCAGCTCGGGACAGGGGGCTTGGGAGACCCAGTACTTC. Protein sequence: CASSSGQGAWETQYF.

The chain uses TRBV11-2 and TRBJ1-2, with a tentative D call TRBD1 (6 bases). V lost 4 bases and J 7 bases, leaving 25 bases between the germline ends. CDR3 length equals 17 residues. Looked up from germline, CDR1 is SGHAT and CDR2 is FQNNGV. CDR3 amino acids: CASSSNRGGAGTTGYTF. The DNA of the CDR3 is TGTGCCAGCAGCTCCAATCGGGGGGGCGCCGGGACAACTGGCTACACCTTC.